The clone carrying this T cell receptor beta chain was seen a single time. The V end was cut by 5 bases, the J end by 0 bases, with 21 bases between. This CDR3 spans 17 amino acids. Germline-derived CDR1 and CDR2 are SGHRS and YFSETQ. The sample belongs to a study of cytomegalovirus exposure and HLA in healthy donors. Measured with immunoSEQ multiplex PCR; TCRdb has only the in-frame clones, and not every one. The table lists about 140,000 clones, approximately 84% of them singletons. Sequenced sample: PBMCs. The sequence came from a woman in her twenties or thirties in good health and CMV-seronegative. The rearrangement links TRBV5-1 to TRBJ2-7, with D maybe TRBD1 (6 bases). Here the CDR3 reads CASRLMIRDTSSYEQYF. For the CDR3, the DNA is TGCGCCAGCAGACTGATGATCCGGGACACGAGCTCCTACGAGCAGTACTTC.